These 20 T cell receptor beta chains were all obtained from the same sample, sequenced in a study of blood T cell repertoires in COVID-19. Measured with immunoSEQ multiplex PCR; TCRdb has only the in-frame clones, and not every one. The table records some 220,000 clones, 70% to 90% of them present only once. The sample comprised peripheral blood. The receptors shown here come from a human donor in a cohort sampled during active COVID-19.

V gene TRBV3-1 (or the pseudogene TRBV3-2) combines with J gene TRBJ1-1, with a tentative D call TRBD1 (5 bases). This CDR3 is 14 amino acids long. Germline CDR1 and CDR2: LGHDT and YNNKEL (reference sequence). Between the trimmed V and J ends, which lost 4 bases and 10 bases, there was a span of 19 bases. The CDR3 protein is CASSPGWGQGGAFF. CDR3 sequence (DNA): TGTGCCAGCAGCCCAGGCTGGGGTCAGGGTGGAGCTTTCTTT.

Details on this clone: The sample has other DNA sequences that encode this CDR3 too. The chain has TRBV7-9 and TRBJ2-7; D call uncertain. Germline assignment: CDR1 SEHNR and CDR2 FQNEAQ (reference sequence). Trimming shortened V by 2 bases and J by 5 bases, and 7 bases separated the two germline ends. The CDR3 runs to 12 residues. In DNA, the CDR3 is TGTGCCAGCAGCTTACTCGGAGACGAGCAGTACTTC. Translation gives CASSLLGDEQYF.

CDR3 protein: CASRVSGSGETQYF. For the CDR3, the DNA is TGTGCCAGCAGGGTTTCCGGGTCTGGGGAGACCCAGTACTTC. This chain joins TRBV28 and TRBJ2-5; D is ambiguous. The length of the CDR3 is 14 residues. Germline-derived CDR1 and CDR2 are MDHEN and SYDVKM. Trimming removed 6 bases from V and 5 bases from J, with 16 bases in between.

CDR3 loop: CASSPVGTGAFEAFF. In DNA form, the CDR3 reads TGTGCCAGCAGCCCCGTGGGGACAGGGGCCTTTGAAGCTTTCTTT. This rearrangement joins TRBV5-6 to TRBJ1-1, with TRBD1 matching 10 bases. The germline gives CDR1 SGHDT, CDR2 YYEEEE. The CDR3 is 15 amino acids. The trim removed 4 bases at V and 7 bases at J, leaving 10 bases unmatched.

The rearrangement joins TRBV27 to TRBJ2-5, with 14 bases fitting TRBD2. Germline V gives CDR1 MNHEY, CDR2 SMNVEV (reference sequence). With V trimmed by 7 bases and J by 4 bases, 5 bases remained unmatched. There are 15 residues in the CDR3. The CDR3 DNA reads as TGTGCCAGCACCGCTGGGACTAGCGGGAGAGAGACCCAGTACTTC. Amino acid sequence: CASTAGTSGRETQYF.

The chain is built from TRBV5-1 and TRBJ2-7, with 8 bases that match TRBD2. Losses at the gene ends were 1 base for V and 0 bases for J; bases not matched to a gene: 3. CDR3 length equals 15 residues. From germline, CDR1 is SGHRS and CDR2 YFSETQ. CDR3: CASSLSGGSSYEQYF. The DNA of the CDR3 is TGCGCCAGCAGCTTGTCGGGAGGGAGCTCCTACGAGCAGTACTTC.

The rearrangement uses TRBV7-2 and TRBJ1-1; TRBD1 aligns across 10 bases. The CDR3 is 14 residues long. Unmatched junction bases numbered 4, after V lost 3 bases and J lost 6 bases. Germline CDR1 SGHTA, CDR2 FQGNSA. CDR3 sequence (DNA): TGTGCCAGCAGCTTGACAGGGGGCAGGCCTGAAGCTTTCTTT. Its translation is CASSLTGGRPEAFF.

This chain links TRBV28 with TRBJ2-7; 8 nucleotides agree with TRBD1. Trimming cost V 5 bases and J 6 bases; bases outside gene matches: 6. Germline-derived CDR1 and CDR2 are MDHEN and SYDVKM. This CDR3 contains 13 residues. The CDR3 spells CASSQTTGAEQYF. CDR3 coding DNA: TGTGCCAGCAGTCAAACGACAGGGGCCGAGCAGTACTTC.

This sequence joins TRBV2 and TRBJ1-5; D might be TRBD1 (6 bases). The CDR3 consists of 17 residues. Trimming took off 2 bases at V and 3 bases at J, with 17 bases between the two ends. Germline V gene data show CDR1 as SNHLY and CDR2 as FYNNEI. The CDR3 is CASSESRDRTLNQPQHF. CDR3 DNA: TGTGCCAGCAGTGAAAGTAGAGACAGGACACTCAATCAGCCCCAGCATTTT.

The chain joins TRBV28 to TRBJ1-5; no clear D. Germline V gene lookup returns CDR1 MDHEN and CDR2 SYDVKM. This CDR3 is built from 14 residues. V was cut by 4 bases and J by 0 bases, with 7 bases left in between. CDR3 DNA sequence: TGTGCCAGCAGTTGGGAGGTTAGCAATCAGCCCCAGCATTTT. Its protein is CASSWEVSNQPQHF.

The chain joins TRBV12-3 or TRBV12-4 to TRBJ2-7; possibly TRBD2 for D (5 bases). The CDR3 has 13 residues. The V end was cut by 5 bases, the J end by 6 bases, with 14 bases between. The DNA of the CDR3 is TGTGCCAGCAGTAGACTACTACGTTCCGAGCAGTACTTC. This translates into CASSRLLRSEQYF.

The chain recombines TRBV4-3 with TRBJ1-5; D might be TRBD1 (5 bases). The CDR3 has 15 residues. V lost 0 bases and J 7 bases, leaving 13 bases between the germline ends. Germline values: CDR1 LGHNA, CDR2 YSLEER. CDR3 in amino acids: CASSQDAGTRQPQHF. The CDR3 DNA reads TGCGCCAGCAGCCAAGATGCAGGGACTAGGCAGCCCCAGCATTTT.

The V call is TRBV7-2, the J call TRBJ1-2, with D perhaps TRBD1 (6 bases). The CDR3 has 15 amino acids. Looked up from germline, CDR1 is SGHTA and CDR2 is FQGNSA. V was shortened by 7 bases and J by 3 bases, with 18 bases between the two germline ends. The chain's CDR3 is CASTLSGAQDYGYTF. The DNA for the CDR3 is TGTGCCAGCACCCTTTCAGGGGCACAGGACTATGGCTACACCTTC.

This chain joins TRBV11-2 and TRBJ2-7, with D possibly TRBD1 on 6 matching bases. The CDR3 spans 14 residues. V was cut by 0 bases and J by 5 bases, with 11 bases left in between. Germline V gene lookup returns CDR1 SGHAT and CDR2 FQNNGV. The CDR3 protein is CASSLDPGDDEQYF. Written as DNA, the CDR3 is TGTGCCAGCAGCTTAGACCCAGGGGACGACGAGCAGTACTTC.

V usage is TRBV28 and J usage is TRBJ2-3, with 9 bases fitting TRBD2. V was pared by 8 bases and J by 6 bases, with 9 bases of the junction left unmatched. The CDR3 is 14 amino acids. Germline assignment: CDR1 MDHEN and CDR2 SYDVKM. CDR3 DNA sequence: TGTGCCAGCGCTGGCGGGGGGGCCGGGGATACGCAGTATTTT. Residues: CASAGGGAGDTQYF.

The chain uses TRBV6-2 or TRBV6-3 and TRBJ2-2; possible D gene TRBD1, 5 bases. Between the trimmed V and J ends, which lost 6 bases and 2 bases, there was a span of 25 bases. CDR3 size: 19 residues. Looked up from germline, CDR1 is MNHEY and CDR2 is SVGEGT. This chain's CDR3 is CASSRPLGASISNTGELFF. The CDR3 nucleotides read TGTGCCAGCAGCCGACCCTTAGGGGCGTCCATATCCAACACCGGGGAGCTGTTTTTT.

The rearrangement links TRBV2 to TRBJ2-5; 10 bases agree with TRBD1. This CDR3 comprises 14 residues. Germline values: CDR1 SNHLY, CDR2 FYNNEI. V gave up 8 bases and J gave up 4 bases; unmatched junction bases: 7. This CDR3 reads CASYGTGVLETQYF. The DNA for the CDR3 is TGTGCCAGCTACGGGACAGGGGTTTTAGAGACCCAGTACTTC.

This clone was seen more than once but under ten times. This chain links TRBV6-1 with TRBJ2-5; D is uncertain. Germline CDR1 is MNHNS and CDR2 is SASEGT. V shed 3 bases and J shed 7 bases, with 9 bases lying between them. The CDR3 sequence is 12 residues long. CDR3 protein: CASSESRWTQYF. CDR3 DNA sequence: TGTGCCAGCAGTGAGTCACGGTGGACCCAGTACTTC.

The V gene is TRBV6-6, the J gene TRBJ2-1; unclear D gene. Germline CDR1 MNHNY, CDR2 SVGAGI (reference sequence). V was clipped by 1 base and J by 6 bases, with 4 bases between them. CDR3 length equals 12 residues. In nucleotides, the CDR3 is TGTGCCAGCAGTTACTTGGCCAATGAGCAGTTCTTC. This sequence encodes CASSYLANEQFF.

This chain connects TRBV6-5 to TRBJ1-5, with 8 bases that match TRBD1. The CDR3 length is 14 residues. In germline, CDR1 is MNHEY, CDR2 SVGAGI. V was clipped by 7 bases and J by 0 bases; unmatched bases: 2. CDR3 residues: CASTTGDSNQPQHF. Written as DNA, the CDR3 is TGTGCCAGCACGACAGGGGATAGCAATCAGCCCCAGCATTTT.